This passage covers 27 T cell receptor beta chains from one sample sequenced in a study of cytomegalovirus exposure and HLA in healthy donors (dated 2017 in TCRdb). Libraries were built with the immunoSEQ multiplex PCR assay. For the multiplex PCR, a mixture combining 60 forward primers for TCR Vbeta segments and 13 reverse primers for TCR Jbeta segments was used. As stored in TCRdb, this immuneACCESS dataset retains in-frame rearrangements with V and J assigned. A fraction of the clones does not appear; measured against another copy, unresolved V genes explain less than half of the discrepancy, and the remainder lacks a known reason. Present in this sample are around 160,000 clones, over 65% of which were seen just once. The ten largest make up 2.5% to 3% of the sample. The sample was PBMCs. Receptors were obtained from a woman in her 40s in good health and CMV-seropositive.

V and J are TRBV28 and TRBJ1-2; 7 bases fit TRBD1. Trimming removed 9 bases from V and 2 bases from J; junction bases left unmatched: 6. The CDR3 has 13 residues. Germline V gene sequence: CDR1 MDHEN, CDR2 SYDVKM. Written as DNA, the CDR3 is TGTGCCAGTCTGGACAGGACCAACTATGGCTACACCTTC. Residues: CASLDRTNYGYTF.

The chain employs TRBV13 and TRBJ2-2, with D perhaps TRBD2 (6 bases). This CDR3 has 14 amino acids. Trimming removed 5 bases at V and 5 bases at J, with 12 bases between. Germline loops: CDR1 PRHDT, CDR2 FYEKMQ (reference sequence). CDR3 loop: CASSRGTRTGELFF. The CDR3, as DNA: TGTGCCAGCAGCAGAGGGACTCGAACCGGGGAGCTGTTTTTT.

This clone was seen a handful of times. The chain couples TRBV7-3 to TRBJ2-1; a possible D gene is TRBD1 (7 bases). Trimming cost V 5 bases and J 4 bases, with 12 bases left between them. Per germline, CDR1 SGHTA and CDR2 FQGTGA. The CDR3 spans 14 residues. CDR3 loop: CASSQGGDYNEQFF. The CDR3 DNA reads as TGTGCCAGCAGCCAGGGGGGCGATTACAATGAGCAGTTCTTC.

This clone occurred many times. The genes are TRBV4-2 and TRBJ2-7, with a tentative D call TRBD1 (7 bases). This CDR3 is built from 15 residues. V was trimmed by 0 bases and J by 5 bases, leaving 14 bases between them. The germline V gene has CDR1 LGHNA and CDR2 YNFKEQ. The CDR3 region is CASSQELQGGNEQYF. As DNA, the CDR3 is TGTGCCAGCAGCCAAGAGCTGCAGGGGGGTAACGAGCAGTACTTC.

This chain connects TRBV4-2 to TRBJ2-3, with D possibly TRBD2 on 5 matching bases. Germline-derived CDR1 and CDR2 are LGHNA and YNFKEQ. V lost 3 bases to trimming and J lost 3 bases, with 16 bases between them. The CDR3 spans 16 residues. The DNA of the CDR3 is TGTGCCAGCAGCCAGGAGACTACCCCGACGACAGATACGCAGTATTTT. Translated, it gives CASSQETTPTTDTQYF.

DNA for the CDR3: TGTGCCAGCAGCCCCAGGTACATGAGCACAGATACGCAGTATTTT. Its protein is CASSPRYMSTDTQYF. The chain couples TRBV7-2 to TRBJ2-3; no definite D call. Germline-derived CDR1 and CDR2 are SGHTA and FQGNSA. The CDR3 sequence is 15 residues long. The V gene lost 5 bases and the J gene lost 0 bases, with 12 bases spanning the gap.

This clone was picked up one time. The rearrangement links TRBV9 to TRBJ1-5, with D possibly matching TRBD1 (5 bases). Germline V gives CDR1 SGDLS, CDR2 YYNGEE. Between the trimmed V and J ends, which lost 5 bases and 1 base, there was a span of 22 bases. The CDR3 runs 18 residues. CDR3 coding DNA: TGTGCCAGCAGTGTGGGGTGGGGGGGACCCGGGAGCAATCAGCCCCAGCATTTT. Amino acid sequence: CASSVGWGGPGSNQPQHF. The variable domain in full, with the rest retrieved from reference TRBV9 and TRBJ1-5, is DSGVTQTPKHLITATGQRVTLRCSPRSGDLSVYWYQQSLDQGLQFLIQYYNGEERAKGNILERFSAQQFPDLHSELNLSSLELGDSALYFCASSVGWGGPGSNQPQHFGDGTRLSIL.

The chain is built from TRBV19 and TRBJ1-5; the D is unclear. V was cut by 6 bases and J by 6 bases, with 18 bases left in between. This CDR3 comprises 15 residues. CDR1 and CDR2 from the germline V gene are LNHDA and SQIVND (reference sequence). The CDR3 spells CASRTSQGDIQPQHF. In DNA form, the CDR3 reads TGTGCCAGTAGGACCAGTCAAGGAGATATTCAGCCCCAGCATTTT.

This chain links TRBV7-9 with TRBJ1-6; 8 bases map to TRBD1. Germline-derived CDR1 and CDR2 are SEHNR and FQNEAQ (reference sequence). The CDR3 length is 13 residues. V lost 5 bases, J lost 8 bases, and 2 bases stayed unmatched. Written as DNA, the CDR3 is TGTGCCAGCAGCAAGACAGGGGATTCACCCCTCCACTTT. Amino acid sequence: CASSKTGDSPLHF.

This clone was detected only a few times. The chain joins TRBV6-6 to TRBJ1-1; D not certain. CDR1 and CDR2 from the germline V gene are MNHNY and SVGAGI (reference sequence). This CDR3 is 15 amino acids long. Trimming stripped 2 bases from V and 0 bases from J, with 10 bases between. The CDR3 coding sequence is TGTGCCAGCAGTTACAAACGGGTGGTGAACACTGAAGCTTTCTTT. It specifies CASSYKRVVNTEAFF.

The chain has TRBV5-4 and TRBJ2-3; tentative D call: TRBD2 (6 bases). Germline CDR1 and CDR2: SGHNT and YYREEE (reference sequence). This CDR3 contains 14 residues. Trimming pared 0 bases from V and 5 bases from J, leaving 10 bases between. The CDR3 spells CASSLGEARDTQYF. CDR3 bases: TGTGCCAGCAGCTTGGGGGAGGCGAGAGATACGCAGTATTTT.

The genes are TRBV2 and TRBJ1-4, with D unresolved. The germline V gene has CDR1 SNHLY and CDR2 FYNNEI. The length of the CDR3 is 15 residues. V was pared by 3 bases and J by 2 bases, with 10 bases between. CDR3 amino acids: CASSDDQATNEKLFF. The DNA of the CDR3 is TGTGCCAGCAGTGATGACCAAGCGACTAATGAAAAACTGTTTTTT. Variable domain in full (rest from reference TRBV2 and TRBJ1-4): EPEVTQTPSHQVTQMGQEVILRCVPISNHLYFYWYRQILGQKVEFLVSFYNNEISEKSEIFDDQFSVERPDGSNFTLKIRSTKLEDSAMYFCASSDDQATNEKLFFGSGTQLSVL.

The chain carries TRBV2 and TRBJ1-2, with 9 bases matching TRBD1. V lost 4 bases, J lost 2 bases, and 2 bases stayed unmatched. In germline, CDR1 is SNHLY, CDR2 FYNNEI. This CDR3 is built from 14 residues. In nucleotides, the CDR3 is TGTGCCAGCAGTGGACAGGGGGGAAACTATGGCTACACCTTC. It yields the protein CASSGQGGNYGYTF.

V and J are TRBV5-5 and TRBJ2-1, with 11 bases aligning to TRBD2. Germline V gives CDR1 SGHKS, CDR2 YYEKEE (reference sequence). The CDR3 is 15 amino acids. The V and J ends lost 3 bases and 9 bases, in that order; junction bases with no gene match: 8. The CDR3 loop reads CASSSSQLAGVEQFF. The CDR3 nucleotides are TGTGCCAGCAGCTCAAGTCAACTAGCGGGAGTTGAGCAGTTCTTC.

This clone was detected only a few times. The chain carries TRBV4-3 and TRBJ2-1; TRBD1 matches at 9 bases. CDR3 size: 15 residues. CDR1 and CDR2 from the germline V gene are LGHNA and YSLEER. V gave up 0 bases and J gave up 8 bases; unmatched junction bases: 5. Here the CDR3 reads CASSQDPGQGYEQFF. The DNA of the CDR3 is TGCGCCAGCAGCCAAGATCCGGGACAGGGATATGAGCAGTTCTTC.

There are a few counts of this clone. The J gene is TRBJ1-1, the V gene TRBV6-5; unclear D gene. The V gene's germline CDR1 is MNHEY and CDR2 SVGAGI. There are 14 residues in the CDR3. Trimming removed 6 bases at V and 4 bases at J, with 15 bases between. The CDR3 reads CASSRPEGGTEAFF. Written as DNA, the CDR3 is TGTGCCAGCAGCCGCCCGGAAGGAGGCACTGAAGCTTTCTTT.

The genes are TRBV7-6 and TRBJ2-5; 8 bases are a match to TRBD1. With V trimmed by 5 bases and J by 5 bases, 10 bases remained unmatched. The V gene's germline CDR1 is SGHVS and CDR2 FNYEAQ. The CDR3 has 15 residues. CDR3 nucleotide sequence: TGTGCCAGCAGCCCCCGGGACAGGTGGGCTGAGACCCAGTACTTC. Its translation is CASSPRDRWAETQYF.

The table lists this clone with a few counts. This rearrangement joins TRBV7-9 to TRBJ1-4, with 8 bases fitting TRBD1. The junction had 8 bases not matched to a gene; V was cut back by 7 bases and J by 4 bases. There are 15 residues in the CDR3. Looked up from germline, CDR1 is SEHNR and CDR2 is FQNEAQ (reference sequence). CDR3 residues: CASIKTGAFNEKLFF. CDR3 coding DNA: TGTGCCAGCATTAAGACAGGGGCCTTTAATGAAAAACTGTTTTTT.

The chain carries TRBV5-1 and TRBJ2-7; the match to TRBD2 covers 7 bases. Germline CDR1 reads SGHRS; CDR2 reads YFSETQ. The CDR3 extends over 15 amino acids. V was clipped by 0 bases and J by 5 bases; unmatched bases: 8. Here the CDR3 DNA reads TGCGCCAGCAGCTTGGAGGGCGGGAGCTTCCACGAGCAGTACTTC. Encoded protein: CASSLEGGSFHEQYF.

The chain has TRBV10-3 and TRBJ2-1, with D possibly matching TRBD2 (6 bases). The CDR3 is 12 residues long. Germline CDR1 is ENHRY and CDR2 is SYGVKD. V was cut by 7 bases and J by 5 bases, with 9 bases left in between. As DNA, the CDR3 is TGTGCCATCAAAGGAGGGGACAATGAGCAGTTCTTC. Translated, it gives CAIKGGDNEQFF.

This chain's CDR3 is CASSRGRGFQETQYF. The DNA of the CDR3 is TGTGCCAGCAGCCGGGGTCGGGGGTTCCAAGAGACCCAGTACTTC. The chain has TRBV5-4 and TRBJ2-5, with TRBD2 as a possible D gene (6 bases). Germline CDR1 SGHNT, CDR2 YYREEE (reference sequence). V lost 4 bases and J 1 base, leaving 14 bases between the germline ends. The CDR3 spans 15 residues.

The rearrangement uses TRBV12-5 and TRBJ2-2, with D tentatively TRBD1 (6 bases). This CDR3 is 11 amino acids long. Deletions cut 4 bases from V and 15 bases from J, with 12 bases between. The germline CDR1 and CDR2 sequences are LGHNT and FRNRAP. CDR3 amino acids: CASGSQGKVFF. CDR3 bases: TGTGCTAGTGGTTCACAGGGAAAGGTGTTTTTT. The full variable domain, with the rest looked up from reference TRBV12-5 and TRBJ2-2, is DARVTQTPRHKVTEMGQEVTMRCQPILGHNTVFWYRQTMMQGLELLAYFRNRAPLDDSGMPKDRFSAEMPDATLATLKIQPSEPRDSAVYFCASGSQGKVFFGEGSRLTVL.

J is TRBJ2-3 and V is TRBV9, with D possibly matching TRBD2 (6 bases). The CDR3 consists of 18 residues. CDR1 is SGDLS, CDR2 YYNGEE, per germline. Trimming took 0 bases from V and 0 from J, leaving 17 bases between them. Written as DNA, the CDR3 is TGTGCCAGCAGCGTAGGGGGAGCGGGCGATCTTAGCACAGATACGCAGTATTTT. It translates to CASSVGGAGDLSTDTQYF.

This clone was observed a handful of times. This chain links TRBV7-9 with TRBJ1-4, with D possibly TRBD1 on 6 matching bases. The germline gives CDR1 SEHNR, CDR2 FQNEAQ (reference sequence). CDR3 length equals 14 residues. V was pared by 2 bases and J by 8 bases, with 12 bases between. Here the CDR3 DNA reads TGTGCCAGCAGCTTAACAGGGCCTGAAGAAAAACTGTTTTTT. This translates into CASSLTGPEEKLFF.

V is TRBV28 and J is TRBJ2-2; D is possibly TRBD2 (5 bases). This CDR3 is 17 amino acids long. Trimming removed 2 bases from V and 3 bases from J, with 16 bases in between. Germline V gives CDR1 MDHEN, CDR2 SYDVKM. The CDR3 DNA reads TGTGCCAGCAGTTTACATGAGGGCGGGCTTTACACCGGGGAGCTGTTTTTT. Residues: CASSLHEGGLYTGELFF.

The CDR3 sequence is CASSPPAVPTDTQYF. The CDR3 DNA sequence: TGTGCCAGCTCACCACCGGCAGTTCCCACAGATACGCAGTATTTT. The V gene is TRBV18, the J gene TRBJ2-3; no clear D gene. The CDR3 sequence is 15 residues long. Germline V gives CDR1 KGHSH, CDR2 LQKENI. Trimming stripped 0 bases from V and 2 bases from J, with 9 bases between.

The chain has TRBV18 and TRBJ1-2, with 7 positions matching TRBD1. V trimming: 3 bases; J trimming: 7 bases; junction bases outside the gene matches: 8. CDR1 and CDR2 from the germline V gene are KGHSH and LQKENI. CDR3 length: 14 residues. In nucleotides, the CDR3 is TGTGCCAGCTCACCGGGACAGACTTCGCCTGGCTACACCTTC. Protein sequence: CASSPGQTSPGYTF.